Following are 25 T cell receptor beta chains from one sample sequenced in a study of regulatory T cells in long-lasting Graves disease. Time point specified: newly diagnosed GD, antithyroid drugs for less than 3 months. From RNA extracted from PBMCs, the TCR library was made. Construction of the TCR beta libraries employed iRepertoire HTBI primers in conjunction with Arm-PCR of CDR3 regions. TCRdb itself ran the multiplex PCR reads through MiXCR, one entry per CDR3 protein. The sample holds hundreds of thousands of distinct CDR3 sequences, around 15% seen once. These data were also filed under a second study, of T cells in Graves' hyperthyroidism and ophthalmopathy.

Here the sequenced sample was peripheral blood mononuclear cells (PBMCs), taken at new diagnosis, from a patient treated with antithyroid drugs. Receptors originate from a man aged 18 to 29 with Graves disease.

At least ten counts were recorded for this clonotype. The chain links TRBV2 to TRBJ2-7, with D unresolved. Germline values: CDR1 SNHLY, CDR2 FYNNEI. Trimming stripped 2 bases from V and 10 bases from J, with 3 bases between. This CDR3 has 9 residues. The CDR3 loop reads CASSERQYF. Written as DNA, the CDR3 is TGTGCCAGCAGTGAAAGACAGTACTTC.

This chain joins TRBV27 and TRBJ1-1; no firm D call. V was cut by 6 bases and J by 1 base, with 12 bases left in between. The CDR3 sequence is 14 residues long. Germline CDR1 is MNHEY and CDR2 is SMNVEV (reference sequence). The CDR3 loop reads CASSDGWANTEAFF. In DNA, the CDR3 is TGTGCCAGCAGCGACGGGTGGGCGAACACTGAAGCTTTCTTT.

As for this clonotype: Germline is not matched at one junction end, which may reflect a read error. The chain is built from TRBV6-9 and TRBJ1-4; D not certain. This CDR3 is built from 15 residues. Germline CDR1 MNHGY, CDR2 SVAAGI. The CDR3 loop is CASSYLGTTNGKLFF. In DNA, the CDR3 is TGTGCCAGCAGTTACCTGGGTACAACTAATGGAAAACTGTTTTTT.

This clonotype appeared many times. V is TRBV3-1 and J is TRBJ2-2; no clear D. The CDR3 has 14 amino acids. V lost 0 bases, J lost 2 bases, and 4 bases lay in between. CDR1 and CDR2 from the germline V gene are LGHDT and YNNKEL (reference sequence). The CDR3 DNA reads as TGTGCCAGCAGCCAAGAGCGAAACACCGGGGAGCTGTTTTTT. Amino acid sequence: CASSQERNTGELFF.

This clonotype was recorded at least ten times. The CDR3 sequence: CASSSGTGVGNEQFF. The CDR3 bases are TGTGCCAGCAGTTCTGGGACAGGGGTGGGCAATGAGCAGTTCTTC. The chain has TRBV27 and TRBJ2-1; TRBD1 agrees at 10 bases. The trim removed 4 bases at V and 6 bases at J, leaving 6 bases unmatched. The germline gives CDR1 MNHEY, CDR2 SMNVEV (reference sequence). The CDR3 extends over 15 amino acids.

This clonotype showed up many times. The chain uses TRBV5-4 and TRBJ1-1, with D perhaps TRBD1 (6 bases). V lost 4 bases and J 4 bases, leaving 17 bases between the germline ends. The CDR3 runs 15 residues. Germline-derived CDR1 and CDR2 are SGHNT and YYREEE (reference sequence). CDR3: CASSEGLGGRTEAFF. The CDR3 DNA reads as TGTGCCAGCAGCGAAGGACTTGGGGGGCGCACTGAAGCTTTCTTT. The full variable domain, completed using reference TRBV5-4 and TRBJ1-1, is ETGVTQSPTHLIKTRGQQVTLRCSSQSGHNTVSWYQQALGQGPQFIFQYYREEENGRGNFPPRFSGLQFPNYSSELNVNALELDDSALYLCASSEGLGGRTEAFFGQGTRLTVV.

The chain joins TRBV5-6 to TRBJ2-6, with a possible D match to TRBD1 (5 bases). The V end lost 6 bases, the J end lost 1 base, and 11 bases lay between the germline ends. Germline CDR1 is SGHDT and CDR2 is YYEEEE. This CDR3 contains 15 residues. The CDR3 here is CASTLQGSGANVLTF. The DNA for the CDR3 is TGTGCCAGCACCCTGCAGGGTTCTGGGGCCAACGTCCTGACTTTC.

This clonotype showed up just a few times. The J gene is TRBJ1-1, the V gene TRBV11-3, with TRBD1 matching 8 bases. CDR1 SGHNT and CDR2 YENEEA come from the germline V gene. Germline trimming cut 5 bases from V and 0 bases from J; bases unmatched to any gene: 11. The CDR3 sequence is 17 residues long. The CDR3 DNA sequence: TGTGCCAGCAGCACCGTAAGGGACAGGCCTCTGAACACTGAAGCTTTCTTT. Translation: CASSTVRDRPLNTEAFF.

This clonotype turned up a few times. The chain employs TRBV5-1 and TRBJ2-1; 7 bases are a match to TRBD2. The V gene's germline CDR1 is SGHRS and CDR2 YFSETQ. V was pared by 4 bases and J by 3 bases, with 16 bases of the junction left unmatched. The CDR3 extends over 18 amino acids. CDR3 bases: TGCGCCAGCAGCGGGGGGGACTATTTTACTAATGGCTACAATGAGCAGTTCTTC. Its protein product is CASSGGDYFTNGYNEQFF.

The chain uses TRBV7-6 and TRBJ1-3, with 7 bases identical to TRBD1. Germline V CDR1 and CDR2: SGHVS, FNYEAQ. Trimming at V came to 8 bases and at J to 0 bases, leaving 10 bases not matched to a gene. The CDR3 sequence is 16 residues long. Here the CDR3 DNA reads TGTGCCAGCGGGGGACCGGGACAGAACTCTGGAAACACCATATATTTT. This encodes CASGGPGQNSGNTIYF. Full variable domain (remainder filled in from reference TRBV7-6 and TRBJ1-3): GAGVSQSPRYKVTKRGQDVALRCDPISGHVSLYWYRQALGQGPEFLTYFNYEAQQDKSGLPNDRFSAERPEGSISTLTIQRTEQRDSAMYRCASGGPGQNSGNTIYFGEGSWLTVV.

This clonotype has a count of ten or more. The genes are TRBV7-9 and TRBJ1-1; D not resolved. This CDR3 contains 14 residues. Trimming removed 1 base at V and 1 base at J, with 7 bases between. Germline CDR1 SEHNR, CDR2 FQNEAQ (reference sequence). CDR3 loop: CASSLDQANTEAFF. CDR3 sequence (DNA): TGTGCCAGCAGCTTAGATCAGGCGAACACTGAAGCTTTCTTT.

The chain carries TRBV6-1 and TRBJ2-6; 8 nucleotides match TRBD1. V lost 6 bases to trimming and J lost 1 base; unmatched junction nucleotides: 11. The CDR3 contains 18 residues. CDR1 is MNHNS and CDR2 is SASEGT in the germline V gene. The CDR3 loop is CASRSRTGHFSGANVLTF. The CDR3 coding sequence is TGTGCCAGCAGGAGCAGGACAGGGCATTTTTCTGGGGCCAACGTCCTGACTTTC.

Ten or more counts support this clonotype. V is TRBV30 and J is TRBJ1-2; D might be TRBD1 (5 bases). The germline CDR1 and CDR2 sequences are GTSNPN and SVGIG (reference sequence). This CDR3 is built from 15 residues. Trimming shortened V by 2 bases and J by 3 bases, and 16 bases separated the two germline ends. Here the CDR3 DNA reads TGTGCCTGGAGTCCCCGTAGAGGGGCCTACTATGGCTACACCTTC. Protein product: CAWSPRRGAYYGYTF.

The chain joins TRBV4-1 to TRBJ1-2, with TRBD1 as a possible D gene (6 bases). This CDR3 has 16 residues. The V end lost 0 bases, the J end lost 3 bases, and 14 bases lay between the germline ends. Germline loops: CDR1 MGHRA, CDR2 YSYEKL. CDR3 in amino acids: CASSQDVRDTDYGYTF. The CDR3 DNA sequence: TGCGCCAGCAGCCAAGATGTGCGGGACACTGACTATGGCTACACCTTC.

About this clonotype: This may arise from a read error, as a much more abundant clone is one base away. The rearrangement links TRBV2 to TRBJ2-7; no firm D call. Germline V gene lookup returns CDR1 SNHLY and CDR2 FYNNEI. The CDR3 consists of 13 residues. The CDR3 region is CVSKQRTSYEQYF. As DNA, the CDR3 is TGTGTCAGCAAGCAGCGAACCTCCTACGAGCAGTACTTC.

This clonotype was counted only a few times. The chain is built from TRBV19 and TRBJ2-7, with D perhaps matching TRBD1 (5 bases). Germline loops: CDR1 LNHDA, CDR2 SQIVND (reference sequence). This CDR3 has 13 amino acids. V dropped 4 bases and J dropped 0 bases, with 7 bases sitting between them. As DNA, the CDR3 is TGTGCCAGTAGTAAGGGGCCCTCCTACGAGCAGTACTTC. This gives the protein CASSKGPSYEQYF.

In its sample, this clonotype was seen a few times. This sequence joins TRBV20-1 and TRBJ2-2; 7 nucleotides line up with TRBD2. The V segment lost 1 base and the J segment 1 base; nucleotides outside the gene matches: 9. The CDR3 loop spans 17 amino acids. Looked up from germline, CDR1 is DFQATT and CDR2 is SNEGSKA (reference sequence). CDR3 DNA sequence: TGCAGTGCTAGAGGTTTGCGGCTAGCGGTGAACACCGGGGAGCTGTTTTTT. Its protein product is CSARGLRLAVNTGELFF.

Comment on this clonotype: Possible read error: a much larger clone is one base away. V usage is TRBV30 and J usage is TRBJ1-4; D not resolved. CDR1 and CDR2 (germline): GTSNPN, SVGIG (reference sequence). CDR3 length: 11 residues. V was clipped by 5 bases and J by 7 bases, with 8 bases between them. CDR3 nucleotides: TGTGCCTGGGGGGAAAGTGAAAAACTGTTTTTT. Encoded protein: CAWGESEKLFF.

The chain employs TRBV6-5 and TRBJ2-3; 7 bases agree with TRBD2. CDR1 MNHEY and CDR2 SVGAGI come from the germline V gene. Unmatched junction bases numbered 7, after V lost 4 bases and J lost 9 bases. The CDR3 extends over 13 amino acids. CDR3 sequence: CASSLPGLRTQYF. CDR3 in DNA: TGTGCCAGCAGTTTACCGGGACTACGGACGCAGTATTTT.

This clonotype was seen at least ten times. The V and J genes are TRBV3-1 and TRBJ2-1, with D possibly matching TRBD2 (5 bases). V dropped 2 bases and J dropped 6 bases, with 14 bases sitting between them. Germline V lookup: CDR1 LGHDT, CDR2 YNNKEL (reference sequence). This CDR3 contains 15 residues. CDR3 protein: CASSQRRTYGNEQFF. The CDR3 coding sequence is TGTGCCAGCAGCCAAAGGCGGACTTACGGCAATGAGCAGTTCTTC.

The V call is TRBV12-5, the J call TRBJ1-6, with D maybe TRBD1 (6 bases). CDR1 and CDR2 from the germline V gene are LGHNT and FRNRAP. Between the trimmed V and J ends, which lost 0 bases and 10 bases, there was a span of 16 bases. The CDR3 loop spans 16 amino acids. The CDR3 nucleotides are TGTGCTAGTGGTTTGGTAATCGGGGGGCTGAAGTCACCCCTCCACTTT. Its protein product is CASGLVIGGLKSPLHF.

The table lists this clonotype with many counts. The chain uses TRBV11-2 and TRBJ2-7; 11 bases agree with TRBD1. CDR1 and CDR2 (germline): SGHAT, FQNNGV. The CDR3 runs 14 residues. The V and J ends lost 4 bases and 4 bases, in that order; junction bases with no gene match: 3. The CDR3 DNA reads TGTGCCAGCAGCTCGGGACAGGGGGTTTACGAGCAGTACTTC. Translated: CASSSGQGVYEQYF. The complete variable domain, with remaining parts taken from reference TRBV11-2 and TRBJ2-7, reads EAGVAQSPRYKIIEKRQSVAFWCNPISGHATLYWYQQILGQGPKLLIQFQNNGVVDDSQLPKDRFSAERLKGVDSTLKIQPAKLEDSAVYLCASSSGQGVYEQYFGPGTRLTVT.

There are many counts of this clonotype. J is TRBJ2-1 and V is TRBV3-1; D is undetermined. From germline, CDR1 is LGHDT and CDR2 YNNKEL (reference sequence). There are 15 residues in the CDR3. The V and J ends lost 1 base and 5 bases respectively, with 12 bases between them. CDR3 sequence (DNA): TGTGCCAGCAGCCAAGTCCGCCCGGTAAACAATGAGCAGTTCTTC. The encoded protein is CASSQVRPVNNEQFF.

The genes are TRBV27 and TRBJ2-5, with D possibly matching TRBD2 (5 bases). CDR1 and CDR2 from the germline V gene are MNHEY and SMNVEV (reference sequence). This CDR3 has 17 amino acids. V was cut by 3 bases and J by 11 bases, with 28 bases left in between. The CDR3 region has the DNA TGTGCCAGCAGTTTTGGACTCGCCAACCCATCGAACAATGAGCAGTACTTC. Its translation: CASSFGLANPSNNEQYF.

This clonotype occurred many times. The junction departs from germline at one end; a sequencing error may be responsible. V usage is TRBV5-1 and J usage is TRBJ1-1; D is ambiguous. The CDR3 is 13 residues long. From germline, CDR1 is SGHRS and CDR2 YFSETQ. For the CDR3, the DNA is TGCGCCAGCAGCTTGGTCGAGAACCCTGAAGCTTTCTTT. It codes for CASSLVENPEAFF.